This T cell receptor beta chain was sequenced for a study of Ad26.COV2.S vaccination and SARS-CoV-2 variants. At the level of the study: Donor was assigned to the Ad26.COV2.S arm of trial COV1001. Notes on the study in general: Substantial response breadth was reportedly seen for spike-specific CD8+ and CD4+ T cells after vaccination.

Treatment reported: around 19 received Ad26.COV2.S at low or high dose, single or two shots; about 5 received placebo; per-sample allocation not given. Collection of samples fell on day 63 after the first vaccine or placebo injection. Between the trimmed V and J ends, which lost 0 bases and 2 bases, there was a span of 13 bases. The CDR3 loop spans 16 amino acids. Germline CDR1 is SGHRS and CDR2 is YFSETQ. Comment on this clone: Antigen: not known.

Libraries were prepared by immunoSEQ multiplex PCR; TCRdb keeps only in-frame clonotypes and omits some of them. The data show some 250,000 clones, with approximately 90% seen just once and about 10% held by the top ten. Sequencing was performed on peripheral blood, taken in a trial of Ad26.COV2.S vaccine versus placebo. The V and J genes are TRBV5-1 and TRBJ2-3; D perhaps matches TRBD2 (6 bases). The origin of this receptor is a person aged 18-65 years who received the Ad26.COV2.S COVID-19 vaccine or a placebo. The CDR3 sequence is CASSLGTTGDTDTQYF. Written as DNA, the CDR3 is TGCGCCAGCAGCTTGGGGACTACGGGGGACACAGATACGCAGTATTTT. Full variable domain (rest looked up from reference TRBV5-1 and TRBJ2-3): KAGVTQTPRYLIKTRGQQVTLSCSPISGHRSVSWYQQTPGQGLQFLFEYFSETQRNKGNFPGRFSGRQFSNSRSEMNVSTLELGDSALYLCASSLGTTGDTDTQYFGPGTRLTVL.